This is a list of T cell receptor beta chains from one sample in a study of cytomegalovirus exposure and HLA in healthy donors. TCRdb keeps only in-frame clones here, not all; method: immunoSEQ multiplex PCR. The sample lists 150,000 to 200,000 clones; around 79% were seen once. Input material: PBMCs. All receptors come from a woman aged 50 to 60 in good health and CMV-seronegative. Both conserved end residues are part of each CDR3. The D gene is left open where the match is weak. Clone size, where shown, is once, few, many, or a class for clones that have expanded.

d_call: TRBD2; v_call: TRBV6-5; clone_size: .; j_call: TRBJ2-4; cdr3_aa: CASSYSLAGAKNIQYF; cdr3_nt: TGTGCCAGCAGTTACTCACTAGCGGGAGCCAAAAACATTCAGTACTTC
d_call: TRBD1; v_call: TRBV7-9; clone_size: .; j_call: TRBJ2-6; cdr3_aa: CASSFKTGGLSSVLTF; cdr3_nt: TGTGCCAGCAGCTTCAAAACAGGGGGCTTAAGCAGCGTCCTGACTTTC
d_call: .; v_call: TRBV5-1; clone_size: .; j_call: TRBJ2-2; cdr3_aa: CASSTLQGINPAGELFF; cdr3_nt: TGCGCCAGCAGCACGTTACAGGGAATAAACCCCGCCGGGGAGCTGTTTTTT
d_call: TRBD2; v_call: TRBV5-1; clone_size: once; j_call: TRBJ2-3; cdr3_aa: CASSFQTSADTQYF; cdr3_nt: TGCGCCAGCAGCTTTCAGACTAGCGCAGATACGCAGTATTTT
d_call: TRBD1; v_call: TRBV6-5; clone_size: .; j_call: TRBJ1-5; cdr3_aa: CASSKDRVQPQHF; cdr3_nt: TGTGCCAGCAGTAAAGACAGGGTACAGCCCCAGCATTTT
d_call: TRBD1; v_call: TRBV15; clone_size: .; j_call: TRBJ1-2; cdr3_aa: CATSRDPWGQGTCGYTF; cdr3_nt: TGTGCCACCAGCAGAGATCCATGGGGACAGGGGACCTGTGGCTACACCTTC
d_call: .; v_call: TRBV14; clone_size: .; j_call: TRBJ2-1; cdr3_aa: CASSQGGSVSYNEQFF; cdr3_nt: TGTGCCAGCAGCCAAGGGGGCAGTGTCTCCTACAATGAGCAGTTCTTC
d_call: .; v_call: TRBV6-5; clone_size: .; j_call: TRBJ1-6; cdr3_aa: CASRHSSGDNSPLHF; cdr3_nt: TGTGCCAGCAGACACTCCTCGGGGGATAATTCACCCCTCCACTTT
d_call: .; v_call: TRBV5-1; clone_size: .; j_call: TRBJ2-7; cdr3_aa: CASSLGGPDEQYF; cdr3_nt: TGCGCCAGCAGCCTGGGGGGCCCGGACGAGCAGTACTTC
d_call: .; v_call: TRBV15; clone_size: .; j_call: TRBJ2-1; cdr3_aa: CATRSSGLGEQFF; cdr3_nt: TGTGCCACCAGATCCTCGGGGTTGGGTGAGCAGTTCTTC
d_call: TRBD1; v_call: TRBV5-1; clone_size: .; j_call: TRBJ2-7; cdr3_aa: CASSTGAYEQYF; cdr3_nt: TGCGCCAGCAGCACAGGGGCCTACGAGCAGTACTTC
d_call: TRBD2; v_call: TRBV29-1; clone_size: .; j_call: TRBJ2-1; cdr3_aa: CSVEGSGRGYNEQFF; cdr3_nt: TGCAGCGTTGAAGGTTCCGGGAGGGGGTACAATGAGCAGTTCTTC
d_call: .; v_call: TRBV10-3; clone_size: .; j_call: TRBJ2-6; cdr3_aa: CATYSGANVLTF; cdr3_nt: TGTGCCACCTACTCTGGGGCCAACGTCCTGACTTTC
d_call: .; v_call: TRBV6-6; clone_size: once; j_call: TRBJ1-1; cdr3_aa: CASSLGHQQGDTEAFF; cdr3_nt: TGTGCCAGCAGCCTCGGACACCAACAAGGGGACACTGAAGCTTTCTTT
d_call: .; v_call: TRBV10-3; clone_size: .; j_call: TRBJ2-3; cdr3_aa: CAISEGLSTDTQYF; cdr3_nt: TGTGCCATCAGCGAGGGCCTTAGCACAGATACGCAGTATTTT
d_call: .; v_call: TRBV27; clone_size: .; j_call: TRBJ2-1; cdr3_aa: CASWRRTPYNEQFF; cdr3_nt: TGTGCCAGCTGGAGGAGGACCCCCTACAATGAGCAGTTCTTC
d_call: TRBD1; v_call: TRBV5-4; clone_size: .; j_call: TRBJ2-2; cdr3_aa: CASSLKWTGTGELFF; cdr3_nt: TGTGCCAGCAGCTTGAAGTGGACAGGGACCGGGGAGCTGTTTTTT
d_call: TRBD1; v_call: TRBV6-6; clone_size: few; j_call: TRBJ2-7; cdr3_aa: CASSHPGQGSYEQYF; cdr3_nt: TGTGCCAGCAGCCATCCGGGACAGGGGTCCTACGAGCAGTACTTC
d_call: TRBD1; v_call: TRBV10-3; clone_size: .; j_call: TRBJ2-7; cdr3_aa: CAIKPDRATYEQYF; cdr3_nt: TGTGCCATCAAACCGGACAGGGCAACCTACGAGCAGTACTTC
d_call: TRBD1; v_call: TRBV14; clone_size: .; j_call: TRBJ1-1; cdr3_aa: CASSQAGTGLNTEAFF; cdr3_nt: TGTGCCAGCAGCCAAGCAGGGACAGGGCTGAACACTGAAGCTTTCTTT
d_call: TRBD1; v_call: TRBV6-4; clone_size: .; j_call: TRBJ1-5; cdr3_aa: CASSLDRVKSQHF; cdr3_nt: TGTGCCAGCAGTCTGGACAGGGTAAAGTCCCAGCATTTT
d_call: .; v_call: TRBV19; clone_size: .; j_call: TRBJ2-1; cdr3_aa: CASSMQGQRAYEQFF; cdr3_nt: TGTGCCAGTAGTATGCAAGGACAGCGTGCGTATGAGCAGTTCTTC
d_call: TRBD1; v_call: TRBV4-3; clone_size: .; j_call: TRBJ2-5; cdr3_aa: CASSQADRGWTQYF; cdr3_nt: TGCGCCAGCAGCCAGGCTGACAGGGGGTGGACCCAGTACTTC
d_call: TRBD1; v_call: TRBV5-1; clone_size: .; j_call: TRBJ1-2; cdr3_aa: CASSSGQGRYGYTF; cdr3_nt: TGCGCCAGCAGCTCCGGACAGGGGCGGTATGGCTACACCTTC
d_call: .; v_call: TRBV7-2; clone_size: .; j_call: TRBJ2-7; cdr3_aa: CASSQGRGQSRQVLYEQYF; cdr3_nt: TGTGCCAGCAGCCAGGGCAGAGGACAATCCCGACAGGTCCTCTACGAGCAGTACTTC
d_call: .; v_call: TRBV15; clone_size: .; j_call: TRBJ1-3; cdr3_aa: CATSPDRFSGNTIYF; cdr3_nt: TGTGCCACCAGCCCGGACAGATTCTCTGGAAACACCATATATTTT
d_call: .; v_call: TRBV27; clone_size: .; j_call: TRBJ1-2; cdr3_aa: CASSLQGHYGYTF; cdr3_nt: TGTGCCAGCAGTTTACAGGGGCACTATGGCTACACCTTC
d_call: TRBD2; v_call: TRBV28; clone_size: .; j_call: TRBJ2-3; cdr3_aa: CASSSLGLAGDTQYF; cdr3_nt: TGTGCCAGCAGTTCGTTGGGTCTAGCGGGAGATACGCAGTATTTT
d_call: .; v_call: TRBV9; clone_size: .; j_call: TRBJ1-2; cdr3_aa: CASSVGGDYGYTF; cdr3_nt: TGTGCCAGCAGCGTAGGGGGAGACTATGGCTACACCTTC
d_call: .; v_call: TRBV6-5; clone_size: .; j_call: TRBJ1-4; cdr3_aa: CASSYSQTNEKLFF; cdr3_nt: TGTGCCAGCAGTTACTCCCAAACTAATGAAAAACTGTTTTTT
d_call: .; v_call: TRBV30; clone_size: once; j_call: TRBJ1-6; cdr3_aa: CAWSADGVGSPLHF; cdr3_nt: TGTGCCTGGAGTGCGGACGGGGTAGGGTCACCCCTCCACTTT
d_call: .; v_call: TRBV5-1; clone_size: .; j_call: TRBJ1-2; cdr3_aa: CASSLAGVGYGYTF; cdr3_nt: TGCGCCAGCAGCTTGGCAGGGGTAGGATATGGCTACACCTTC
d_call: .; v_call: TRBV2; clone_size: .; j_call: TRBJ2-6; cdr3_aa: CASRSGANVLTF; cdr3_nt: TGTGCCAGCCGCTCTGGGGCCAACGTCCTGACTTTC
d_call: .; v_call: TRBV7-3; clone_size: once; j_call: TRBJ2-3; cdr3_aa: CASSSYGGGPDTQYF; cdr3_nt: TGTGCCAGCAGCTCCTACGGGGGAGGCCCAGATACGCAGTATTTT
d_call: TRBD1; v_call: TRBV18; clone_size: few; j_call: TRBJ2-1; cdr3_aa: CASSPGQGVTYNEQFF; cdr3_nt: TGTGCCAGCTCACCAGGACAGGGGGTGACCTACAATGAGCAGTTCTTC
d_call: .; v_call: TRBV7-2; clone_size: few; j_call: TRBJ2-7; cdr3_aa: CASSLPGMGREQYF; cdr3_nt: TGTGCCAGCAGCTTGCCAGGGATGGGTCGCGAGCAGTACTTC
d_call: TRBD2; v_call: TRBV4-3; clone_size: .; j_call: TRBJ2-1; cdr3_aa: CASSQDRTSGVNEQFF; cdr3_nt: TGCGCCAGCAGCCAAGATAGGACTAGCGGGGTTAATGAGCAGTTCTTC
d_call: .; v_call: TRBV19; clone_size: .; j_call: TRBJ1-1; cdr3_aa: CASSLRASGTFF; cdr3_nt: TGTGCCAGTAGTCTCCGGGCCTCGGGAACTTTCTTT
d_call: .; v_call: TRBV7-9; clone_size: .; j_call: TRBJ2-3; cdr3_aa: CASSLSVDTQYF; cdr3_nt: TGTGCCAGCAGCTTGTCCGTGGATACGCAGTATTTT
d_call: .; v_call: TRBV2; clone_size: .; j_call: TRBJ2-5; cdr3_aa: CASSEARVRETQYF; cdr3_nt: TGTGCCAGCAGTGAAGCGCGAGTCCGAGAGACCCAGTACTTC
d_call: TRBD2; v_call: TRBV7-9; clone_size: once; j_call: TRBJ2-1; cdr3_aa: CASTTWGGTTYNEQFF; cdr3_nt: TGTGCCAGCACCACCTGGGGGGGAACAACCTACAATGAGCAGTTCTTC
d_call: TRBD1; v_call: TRBV9; clone_size: few; j_call: TRBJ2-2; cdr3_aa: CASSVKGQGTPGELFF; cdr3_nt: TGTGCCAGCAGCGTTAAGGGACAGGGAACCCCCGGGGAGCTGTTTTTT
d_call: .; v_call: TRBV7-2; clone_size: .; j_call: TRBJ1-5; cdr3_aa: CASAALGLVTQPQHF; cdr3_nt: TGTGCCAGTGCCGCCTTAGGACTGGTAACGCAGCCCCAGCATTTT
d_call: TRBD2; v_call: TRBV7-6; clone_size: .; j_call: TRBJ2-3; cdr3_aa: CASSLEASGMLSTDTQYF; cdr3_nt: TGTGCCAGCAGCTTAGAGGCTAGCGGGATGCTTTCCACAGATACGCAGTATTTT
d_call: .; v_call: TRBV6-5; clone_size: .; j_call: TRBJ1-1; cdr3_aa: CASNLRGRATEAFF; cdr3_nt: TGTGCCAGCAACCTAAGGGGCAGGGCTACTGAAGCTTTCTTT
d_call: .; v_call: TRBV28; clone_size: .; j_call: TRBJ1-3; cdr3_aa: CASSWRRTGPGNTIYF; cdr3_nt: TGTGCCAGCAGTTGGCGGCGAACAGGGCCTGGAAACACCATATATTTT
d_call: TRBD2; v_call: TRBV6-6; clone_size: few; j_call: TRBJ2-1; cdr3_aa: CASSDSSGEQFF; cdr3_nt: TGTGCCAGCAGCGACTCTAGCGGTGAGCAGTTCTTC
d_call: TRBD1; v_call: TRBV12-5; clone_size: .; j_call: TRBJ1-2; cdr3_aa: CASGHQVDRGYGYTF; cdr3_nt: TGTGCTAGTGGACACCAAGTCGACAGGGGCTATGGCTACACCTTC
d_call: TRBD1; v_call: TRBV4-3; clone_size: few; j_call: TRBJ2-7; cdr3_aa: CASSQAFGQGTYEQYF; cdr3_nt: TGCGCCAGCAGCCAGGCGTTCGGACAGGGGACCTACGAGCAGTACTTC
d_call: .; v_call: TRBV7-2; clone_size: .; j_call: TRBJ2-7; cdr3_aa: CASSLILAADEQYF; cdr3_nt: TGTGCCAGCAGCTTAATACTAGCCGCGGACGAGCAGTACTTC
d_call: TRBD1; v_call: TRBV19; clone_size: .; j_call: TRBJ2-7; cdr3_aa: CASSPGTVYEQYF; cdr3_nt: TGTGCCAGTAGTCCCGGGACAGTCTACGAGCAGTACTTC